The 30 T cell receptor beta chains given below trace back to one sample, sequenced in a study of T cells in localized non-small cell lung cancer. This table comes from immunoSEQ multiplex PCR, and its TCRdb copy is limited to in-frame clones, with some not included. The sample lists approximately 33,000 clones; roughly 87% were seen once. Sequencing used peripheral blood, obtained before any cancer treatment. These receptors all stem from a woman aged 35-70 years with stage I lung adenocarcinoma.

V usage is TRBV15 and J usage is TRBJ1-3; D perhaps matches TRBD1 (6 bases). The V gene's germline CDR1 is LNHNV and CDR2 YYDKDF (reference sequence). Trimming pared 6 bases from V and 0 bases from J, leaving 12 bases between. The CDR3 is 15 residues long. CDR3 in amino acids: CATRIDRYSGNTIYF. DNA for the CDR3: TGTGCCACCAGAATAGACAGGTACTCTGGAAACACCATATATTTT.

The chain employs TRBV27 and TRBJ1-2; 7 nucleotides agree with TRBD1. The CDR3 is made up of 14 amino acids. Germline lookup yields CDR1 MNHEY and CDR2 SMNVEV (reference sequence). The ends lost 6 bases at V and 4 bases at J; junction bases unmatched: 8. The CDR3 DNA sequence: TGTGCCAGCAGACGACAGGGTAAGGGCTATGGCTACACCTTC. Protein sequence: CASRRQGKGYGYTF.

The gene calls are TRBV29-1 and TRBJ2-7, with D unresolved. From germline, CDR1 is SQVTM and CDR2 ANQGSEA. V lost 4 bases and J lost 6, with 13 bases in between. The CDR3 totals 12 residues. Here the CDR3 DNA reads TGCAGCGTTGGAGGTGGTAGAGGCGAGCAGTACTTC. Its translation: CSVGGGRGEQYF.

The rearrangement joins TRBV25-1 to TRBJ2-7; D gene uncertain. Germline V gives CDR1 MGHDK, CDR2 SYGVNS. The ends were cut back, 2 bases at V and 9 bases at J, with 14 bases in the middle. The CDR3 is made up of 13 amino acids. The CDR3 here is CASSEDTLRGQYF. The CDR3 DNA is TGTGCCAGCAGTGAAGACACCCTACGAGGGCAGTACTTC.

This clone occurred once. This rearrangement joins TRBV29-1 to TRBJ2-3, with a possible D match to TRBD1 (6 bases). This CDR3 is built from 16 residues. CDR1 is SQVTM and CDR2 is ANQGSEA in the germline V gene. V was trimmed by 6 bases and J by 0 bases, leaving 19 bases between them. The DNA of the CDR3 is TGCAGCGTGGGATGGCCCGGGACAACTAGCACAGATACGCAGTATTTT. It translates to CSVGWPGTTSTDTQYF.

In this sample, this clone turned up once. This sequence joins TRBV28 and TRBJ1-2; no reliable D call. Looked up from germline, CDR1 is MDHEN and CDR2 is SYDVKM. This CDR3 is 13 amino acids long. V was shortened by 2 bases and J by 8 bases, with 12 bases between the two germline ends. CDR3: CASSLTAGRGYTF. DNA of the CDR3: TGTGCCAGCAGTTTAACGGCAGGTCGGGGCTACACCTTC.

This chain connects TRBV7-9 to TRBJ1-4; 7 nucleotides agree with TRBD1. The CDR3 has 15 amino acids. The germline gives CDR1 SEHNR, CDR2 FQNEAQ (reference sequence). Trimming at V came to 5 bases and at J to 5 bases, leaving 8 bases not matched to a gene. The CDR3 sequence is CASSHRAQGNEKLFF. The CDR3 region has the DNA TGTGCCAGCAGCCATAGGGCACAGGGGAATGAAAAACTGTTTTTT. Full variable domain (remainder filled in from reference TRBV7-9 and TRBJ1-4): DTGVSQNPRHKITKRGQNVTFRCDPISEHNRLYWYRQTLGQGPEFLTYFQNEAQLEKSRLLSDRFSAERPKGSFSTLEIQRTEQGDSAMYLCASSHRAQGNEKLFFGSGTQLSVL.

The CDR3 region is CASRGAVLAKNIQYF. The CDR3 DNA is TGTGCCAGCCGGGGGGCGGTGCTAGCCAAAAACATTCAGTACTTC. The chain combines TRBV6-6 with TRBJ2-4, with D maybe TRBD2 (7 bases). The CDR3 consists of 15 residues. The V gene lost 8 bases and the J gene lost 0 bases, with 14 bases spanning the gap. Germline V gene sequence: CDR1 MNHNY, CDR2 SVGAGI (reference sequence).

The chain links TRBV7-9 to TRBJ2-7; 8 bases are shared with TRBD1. Germline V gives CDR1 SEHNR, CDR2 FQNEAQ (reference sequence). This CDR3 comprises 14 residues. The V gene end was trimmed by 5 bases and the J gene end by 1 base; junction bases not matched to a gene: 4. CDR3 amino acids: CASSRDRGSYEQYF. CDR3 bases: TGTGCCAGCAGCCGAGACAGGGGATCCTACGAGCAGTACTTC.

This chain joins TRBV9 and TRBJ1-2; weak D call: TRBD1 (6 bases). Looked up from germline, CDR1 is SGDLS and CDR2 is YYNGEE. V was clipped by 3 bases and J by 9 bases, with 18 bases between them. The CDR3 has 14 residues. CDR3 sequence (DNA): TGTGCCAGCAGCGGGTACTCTGAGGGGGGTAGCTACACCTTC. Translated, it gives CASSGYSEGGSYTF. The full variable domain, with the rest looked up from reference TRBV9 and TRBJ1-2, is DSGVTQTPKHLITATGQRVTLRCSPRSGDLSVYWYQQSLDQGLQFLIQYYNGEERAKGNILERFSAQQFPDLHSELNLSSLELGDSALYFCASSGYSEGGSYTFGSGTRLTVV.

The genes are TRBV2 and TRBJ1-6; 7 bases align to TRBD1. The V gene's germline CDR1 is SNHLY and CDR2 FYNNEI. This CDR3 has 14 amino acids. Trimming removed 6 bases from V and 7 bases from J; junction bases left unmatched: 6. CDR3 loop: CASRAGTANSPLHF. DNA of the CDR3: TGTGCCAGCAGGGCCGGGACAGCCAATTCACCCCTCCACTTT.

This chain links TRBV9 with TRBJ2-5; TRBD2 agrees at 7 bases. J lost 5 bases, V lost 3 bases, and 10 bases had no gene match. Germline lookup yields CDR1 SGDLS and CDR2 YYNGEE. The CDR3 length is 15 residues. The CDR3 sequence is CASSGPGGSGETQYF. The DNA for the CDR3 is TGTGCCAGCAGCGGCCCCGGGGGGTCGGGCGAGACCCAGTACTTC.

This CDR3 is CSARTGYGYTF. CDR3 DNA: TGCAGTGCCCGGACAGGCTATGGCTACACCTTC. The rearrangement joins TRBV20-1 to TRBJ1-2, with 7 bases matching TRBD1. Germline CDR1 reads DFQATT; CDR2 reads SNEGSKA (reference sequence). The junction had 2 bases not matched to a gene; V was cut back by 6 bases and J by 4 bases. The CDR3 has 11 residues.

The genes are TRBV6-1 and TRBJ2-7; D not certain. Germline V gene data show CDR1 as MNHNS and CDR2 as SASEGT. V was trimmed by 8 bases and J by 0 bases, leaving 8 bases between them. The CDR3 runs 12 residues. The CDR3 DNA reads as TGTGCCAGCGGGCTGAGCTCCTACGAGCAGTACTTC. As protein: CASGLSSYEQYF.

J is TRBJ2-3 and V is TRBV5-1; D remains ambiguous. Germline V CDR1 and CDR2: SGHRS, YFSETQ. V lost 0 bases, J lost 0 bases, and 8 bases lay in between. The CDR3 has 15 amino acids. CDR3 sequence: CASSLDTVSTDTQYF. The CDR3 nucleotides are TGCGCCAGCAGCTTGGACACAGTAAGCACAGATACGCAGTATTTT.

This clone was counted a single time. The J gene is TRBJ2-3, the V gene TRBV4-2, with 10 bases identical to TRBD2. The CDR3 loop spans 15 amino acids. The ends lost 1 base at V and 4 bases at J; junction bases unmatched: 2. Per germline, CDR1 LGHNA and CDR2 YNFKEQ. As DNA, the CDR3 is TGTGCCAGCAGCCAAGTTCTAGCGGGGGCAGATACGCAGTATTTT. Translation gives CASSQVLAGADTQYF.

The count of this clone is one. The chain employs TRBV28 and TRBJ1-6; D is undetermined. Trimming took 4 bases from V and 6 from J, leaving 4 bases between them. CDR3 length equals 12 residues. From germline, CDR1 is MDHEN and CDR2 SYDVKM. The CDR3 coding sequence is TGTGCCAGCAGTTCTCGTAATTCACCCCTCCACTTT. Its protein product is CASSSRNSPLHF.

This clone appeared a single time. The chain is built from TRBV6-6 and TRBJ2-3; D not certain. Trimming pared 2 bases from V and 6 bases from J, leaving 12 bases between. The CDR3 totals 14 residues. CDR1 MNHNY and CDR2 SVGAGI come from the germline V gene (reference sequence). The CDR3 nucleotides read TGTGCCAGCAGTTACAACCAGGCTCGGGATACGCAGTATTTT. Encoded protein: CASSYNQARDTQYF.

This clone turned up a few times. The J gene is TRBJ2-1, the V gene TRBV14; D gene unclear. CDR3 length: 12 residues. From germline, CDR1 is SGHDN and CDR2 FVKESK. The V end lost 4 bases, the J end lost 6 bases, and 7 bases lay between the germline ends. CDR3 sequence: CASSPYSNEQFF. DNA of the CDR3: TGTGCCAGCAGCCCCTATTCCAATGAGCAGTTCTTC. The full variable domain, with the rest looked up from reference TRBV14 and TRBJ2-1, is EAGVTQFPSHSVIEKGQTVTLRCDPISGHDNLYWYRRVMGKEIKFLLHFVKESKQDESGMPNNRFLAERTGGTYSTLKVQPAELEDSGVYFCASSPYSNEQFFGPGTRLTVL.

This clone occurred a few times. The chain joins TRBV2 to TRBJ2-4; 13 bases line up with TRBD2. The V segment lost 7 bases and the J segment 4 bases; nucleotides outside the gene matches: 16. Germline assignment: CDR1 SNHLY and CDR2 FYNNEI. CDR3 length: 19 residues. In nucleotides, the CDR3 is TGTGCCAGCATGCGGTTAGGCGGTTCGGGACTAGCGGGGAAAAACATTCAGTACTTC. Translation gives CASMRLGGSGLAGKNIQYF.

This clone was seen more than once but under ten times. CDR3: CATETRYNEQFF. The CDR3 DNA sequence: TGCGCCACCGAAACGAGATACAATGAGCAGTTCTTC. V is TRBV10-2 and J is TRBJ2-1, with D unclear. Per germline, CDR1 WSHSY and CDR2 SAAADI. The CDR3 has 12 residues. V lost 10 bases and J 4 bases, leaving 11 bases between the germline ends.

The chain couples TRBV6-1 to TRBJ2-7, with TRBD2 matching over 9 bases. The CDR3 totals 15 residues. CDR1 is MNHNS and CDR2 is SASEGT in the germline V gene. J was trimmed by 3 bases and V by 0 bases; bases with no gene match: 3. Written as DNA, the CDR3 is TGTGCCAGCAGTGAAGCTAGCGGGGGAAACTACGAGCAGTACTTC. Translating it yields CASSEASGGNYEQYF.

This clone was seen once. This chain joins TRBV2 and TRBJ1-1, with 9 bases that match TRBD1. J gave up 3 bases and V 6 bases, and 11 bases lay outside the gene matches. CDR1 is SNHLY and CDR2 is FYNNEI in the germline V gene. The CDR3 runs 16 residues. The CDR3 here is CASSPGTGKGYTEAFF. The CDR3 bases are TGTGCCAGCAGCCCTGGGACAGGGAAGGGCTACACTGAAGCTTTCTTT.

The chain joins TRBV6-1 to TRBJ2-3, with D tentatively TRBD1 (6 bases). The germline V gene encodes CDR1 MNHNS and CDR2 SASEGT. V was pared by 6 bases and J by 1 base, with 11 bases between. This CDR3 has 14 amino acids. DNA for the CDR3: TGTGCCAGCAGGTGGTACAGGGGCACAGATACGCAGTATTTT. This codes for CASRWYRGTDTQYF.

The rearrangement joins TRBV4-2 to TRBJ2-5; D not resolved. Looked up from germline, CDR1 is LGHNA and CDR2 is YNFKEQ. Trimming shortened V by 1 base and J by 3 bases, and 9 bases separated the two germline ends. CDR3 length equals 14 residues. The CDR3 DNA follows: TGTGCCAGCAGCCAAGCCCACACTGAAGAGACCCAGTACTTC. Its protein is CASSQAHTEETQYF.

The rearrangement uses TRBV2 and TRBJ1-3, with a tentative D call TRBD1 (6 bases). CDR1 is SNHLY and CDR2 is FYNNEI in the germline V gene. V lost 6 bases to trimming and J lost 2 bases, with 11 bases between them. This CDR3 has 14 residues. Here the CDR3 reads CASRPQGPGNTIYF. The DNA for the CDR3 is TGTGCCAGCAGACCACAGGGACCTGGAAACACCATATATTTT.

This clone showed up just once. The V and J genes are TRBV7-2 and TRBJ2-5; perhaps TRBD2 as D (6 bases). The V end lost 9 bases, the J end lost 1 base, and 15 bases lay between the germline ends. CDR1 and CDR2 from the germline V gene are SGHTA and FQGNSA. CDR3 length: 14 amino acids. This CDR3 is CASRRGSLQETQYF. The CDR3 DNA sequence: TGTGCCAGTAGACGGGGGAGCCTCCAAGAGACCCAGTACTTC.

The chain couples TRBV7-9 to TRBJ1-4; TRBD1 aligns across 7 bases. CDR1 and CDR2 (germline): SEHNR, FQNEAQ (reference sequence). J gave up 9 bases and V 5 bases, and 9 bases lay outside the gene matches. The CDR3 is made up of 14 amino acids. CDR3 DNA: TGTGCCAGCAGCCTCTCAGGGGGGCTACAAAAACTGTTTTTT. Translating it yields CASSLSGGLQKLFF.

The chain has TRBV30 and TRBJ1-2, with TRBD1 matching 9 bases. The germline V gene has CDR1 GTSNPN and CDR2 SVGIG (reference sequence). V lost 4 bases, J lost 6 bases, and 15 bases stayed unmatched. This CDR3 comprises 16 residues. CDR3 protein: CAWIRNPGQGFNGYTF. CDR3 bases: TGTGCCTGGATTCGGAACCCGGGACAGGGTTTTAATGGCTACACCTTC.

This sequence joins TRBV19 and TRBJ1-2; tentative D call: TRBD1 (6 bases). CDR1 is LNHDA and CDR2 is SQIVND in the germline V gene (reference sequence). The CDR3 is 15 amino acids. V lost 3 bases and J 4 bases, leaving 15 bases between the germline ends. The CDR3, as DNA: TGTGCCAGTAGTATTCGGGACAACTTAATCTATGGCTACACCTTC. Translated: CASSIRDNLIYGYTF.